Sequencing of this TCR beta chain was carried out in a study of PD-L1 blockade in urothelial cancer. Study as a whole: Atezolizumab, begun by patients around 2014, was given at 1,200 mg intravenously every 3 weeks. Between 0 and 3 prior chemotherapy regimens had been given to patients.

Some clones are missing from TCRdb's copy, which holds only in-frame ones; the method was immunoSEQ multiplex PCR. The sample yields over 45,000 clones, 86% seen once. Time point described: pretreatment peripheral blood. CDR1 KGHSY and CDR2 FQNENV come from the germline V gene. The germline V and J ends were trimmed by 1 base and 3 bases, with 10 bases remaining between them. CDR3 length equals 14 residues. The V gene is TRBV16, the J gene TRBJ2-7; no definite D call. The source of this sequence is a man between 60 and 75 years old with urothelial cancer. Source: PBMCs, taken around atezolizumab (anti-PD-L1) treatment. The CDR3 protein is CASSQFGVSYEQYF. Here the CDR3 DNA reads TGTGCCAGCAGCCAATTCGGAGTAAGCTACGAGCAGTACTTC.